This T cell receptor beta chain was identified in a study of blood T cell repertoires in COVID-19 (dated by TCRdb to the early 2020s). General notes on the study: Samples covering the acute and convalescent phases of COVID-19 were provided by collaborators in the United States, Italy and Spain. The material from the prospective study consisted of cDNA or gDNA derived from T cells, B-cell-depleted T cells, or PBMCs. Samples came from the ongoing ImmuneRACE study (first 160 participants) plus 1,254 subjects from 6 global collaborators. The dataset comprised deeply sampled blood TCRbeta repertoires from subjects exposed to, actively infected with, or recovered from COVID-19. A freely available public database, intended as a resource for researchers studying the immune response to SARS-CoV-2, is where the repertoires were released. HLA class I and class II types, where available, came from metadata supplied by the sample provider rather than from assay-based typing. The sample metadata nearly always contained a de-identified subject ID, COVID-19 status, age in years and sex. Findings and caveats that apply to the study as a whole: Clinical and demographic metadata were provided uncurated, with the amount varying by source and participant.

With respect to this clone: Which antigen it targets is not known. Per-base qualities were not stored, and no clone one base away is much larger.

Collaborating institutions collected whole blood in K2EDTA tubes following their own protocols. For TCRbeta analysis, collaborators shipped samples as frozen whole blood, isolated PBMCs, or DNA extracted from either of those sample types. The CDR3 holds 12 amino acids from the cysteine to the phenylalanine. Only CDR3 DNA is held: 36 bases, read in frame from base 1. V sheds 4 bases and J sheds 3 bases, leaving 6 bases between their ends. Looking up the germline V gene yields CDR1 LGHNT and CDR2 FRNRAP. TCRbeta CDR3 regions were amplified from genomic DNA by means of the immunoSEQ Assay, a bias-controlled multiplex PCR. The study's own analysis went as follows. Nucleated cell counts per sample were estimated from amplification of reference gene primers within the assay. To quantify the absolute abundance of each unique TCRbeta CDR3 rearrangement, sequence reads were collapsed and filtered. For each sample, productive Simpson clonality was calculated by taking the square root of Simpson's diversity index across productive rearrangements. This immuneACCESS table, as held by TCRdb, lists in-frame sequences with V and J called but not all clones. Of the missing ones, under half trace to an unresolved V gene in checked studies; the others have no known cause. That table is the source of V, J and clone size, and D and trimming were worked out from the DNA. In all, the sample holds approximately 240,000 clones, and around 80% of those were seen once. The top ten constitute more than 5% of the sample.

This clonotype was sampled from a human donor in a cohort sampled during active COVID-19. Sequenced sample: peripheral blood. This receptor chain uses TRBV12-5 and TRBJ1-2, and perhaps TRBD1 as D gene, on 5 matching bases. The CDR3 corresponds to CASGSGYYGYTF. The sequenced DNA: TGTGCTAGTGGTTCAGGGTACTATGGCTACACCTTC.